Reported below is one T cell receptor (beta chain). The data belong to a study of blood T cell repertoires in COVID-19. About the research overall: Collection of acute and convalescent COVID-19 samples took place in the United States, Italy and Spain. Nucleic acid was either cDNA or gDNA, and it came from T cells, B-cell-depleted T cells, or PBMCs.

Original analysis: Amplification of reference gene primers provided the estimated nucleated cell counts. Clones were read by immunoSEQ multiplex PCR, and TCRdb kept only the in-frame ones, dropping some. The D gene and trimming were derived from the DNA, and the V and J assignments and clone size from that table. The table lists 150,000 to 200,000 clones, around 81% of them singletons, with 8% to 13% in the top ten. Trimming at V came to 7 bases and at J to 1 base, leaving 5 bases not matched to a gene. CDR3 length equals 16 residues. The germline gives CDR1 MDHEN, CDR2 SYDVKM. The sequencing sample was made of peripheral blood. The receptor's source is a man aged 55-75 years with active or convalescent COVID-19. The chain has TRBV28 and TRBJ1-4; 11 positions match TRBD1. In DNA form, the CDR3 reads TGTGCCAGCATGGGGACAGGGGGAGGAACTAATGAAAAACTGTTTTTT. Its protein product is CASMGTGGGTNEKLFF.